Described below is a single T cell receptor (beta chain) sequence and its context. It has no known antigen specificity. Qualities for individual bases were not recorded, and no much larger clone is one base off. The library was made by the immunoSEQ multiplex PCR assay. High-throughput TCR-beta CDR3 sequencing of genomic DNA from most patients was performed by Adaptive Biotechnologies. In the source study's methods: Adaptive's ImmunoSEQ software was the source of the TCR sequencing data for 15 to 20 patients, while three other patients were processed with MiXCR and VDJtools. CDR3 nucleotide sequences shared between donor and recipient were removed because the origin of such sequences could not be assigned. To count as alloreactive, a clone needed at least 2-fold expansion over unstimulated cells and a minimum CFSE-low frequency of 0.002% (template counts) or 0.001% (read counts). Mappable clones were those detected in sequenced pre-transplant spleen, lymph node, or MLR CFSE-low populations of the donor or recipient. Cumulative frequency of alloreactive clones was calculated as a percentage of all sequences weighted by copy number. In its TCRdb copy, this immuneACCESS table keeps in-frame sequences only and misses some clones. Where compared with another copy, unresolved V genes explain less than half of these, and the others have no known cause. The V and J calls and clone size come from that table; D and trimming were worked out from the DNA. The sample table records over 10,000 clones; 65% to 85% of these occur just once. The top ten hold over 8.5% of the sample.

This sample is drawn from a study of graft-versus-host responses after intestinal transplantation (dated by TCRdb to the early 2020s). In terms of the full investigation: Recipients received multivisceral, liver-intestinal, or isolated intestinal transplants. Instead of going to the commercial service, samples from a few later patients were sequenced in-house on an Illumina MiSeq and processed with MiXCR. Donor T cell macrochimerism was defined as a peak of at least 4% donor T cells among recipient peripheral blood mononuclear cells. Bulk TCR-beta CDR3 sequencing was used to track graft-versus-host and host-versus-graft alloreactive T cell clones in the graft, circulation and bone marrow after intestinal transplantation. Every recipient was given anti-thymocyte globulin induction, then maintenance tacrolimus and steroids for about three years. Alloreactive clones were identified by sequencing pre-transplant mixed lymphocyte reaction products and comparing them with unstimulated pre-transplant donor and recipient T cells. The cohort enrolled 24 intestinal transplant recipients, one of whom was a retransplant, and a few patients without pretransplant specimens were excluded. Study-level results and caveats: GvH clones were detected in recipient bone marrow, and some of these GvH clones were observed earlier in ileal mucosa or blood, consistent with an intestinal mucosal origin. Early after transplant, declines in HvG clones were associated with peak levels of circulating GvH clones. High GvH to HvG T cell clonal ratios were observed in the allografts of patients with donor T cell macrochimerism. The conclusions were limited by the relatively low number and heterogeneity of the intestinal transplant patients.

Reading from cysteine to phenylalanine, the CDR3 counts 13 amino acids. Only the CDR3 DNA is retained, 39 bases long and in frame from the first base. V drops 5 bases and J drops 7 bases, leaving 12 bases in between. CDR1 is given as LNHDA and CDR2 as SQIVND, both from the germline V gene (reference sequence). Blood samples were collected up to 4 times in the first month after transplant and then at least monthly when available. The sequence links TRBV19 to TRBJ1-5, with the identity of the D gene unclear. Specimen: PBMCs, collected roughly 300 days after intestinal transplant. This TCR was recovered from a human patient who received an intestinal transplant, so some T cells may come from the graft donor. The DNA sequence is as follows: TGTGCCAGTAGTGCGACGGCCAGGCAGCCCCAGCATTTT. Translated, it reads CASSATARQPQHF.